This T cell receptor beta chain appears in the sequencing data of a study of T cells in Graves' hyperthyroidism and ophthalmopathy. Study results and caveats: Before onset, ophthalmopathy was predicted by the model a median around 6.5 months earlier.

As regards this clonotype: Its antigen is still unknown.

The PBMCs studied were ones that came from 8.5 to 10 ml fresh peripheral blood. Amplified TCR beta CDR3 regions came from RNA transcripts. First-round RT-PCR targeting the TCR CDR3 was performed with the HTBI primer set. Via MiXCR, TCRdb re-called the multiplex PCR reads, giving one row per CDR3 protein. The sample holds hundreds of thousands of distinct CDR3 sequences, around 20% seen once. Germline CDR1 and CDR2: WSHSY and SAAADI. V dropped 6 bases and J dropped 2 bases, with 9 bases sitting between them. The CDR3 contains 13 residues. This chain joins TRBV10-2 and TRBJ2-3, with D perhaps given as TRBD1 or TRBD2 (5 bases each). Sequenced material: blood. This clonotype originated in a woman in her forties or fifties with Graves' hyperthyroidism that later progressed to Graves' ophthalmopathy. CDR3 coding DNA: TGCGCCAGCAGAGGGACGACCACAGATACGCAGTATTTT. Protein: CASRGTTTDTQYF.